This TCR beta chain was documented in a study of T cell repertoires in cytomegalovirus infection. Study summary: Well-studied HLA-B-restricted CMV epitopes were used in the study alongside recently identified HLA-C-restricted ones. Public TCR beta signatures indicated both CMV infection and matching HLA type.

TCRdb reprocessed the reads via MiXCR and lists one record per CDR3 protein. The data show about 900,000 distinct CDR3 sequences, roughly 30% seen once. Study findings and constraints: Predominance within the ex vivo response was attributable to HLA-C-restricted CMV-specific TCR beta clonotypes.

This clonotype has only a few counts. As yet, its antigen is unknown. This CDR3 contains 11 residues. Trimming pared 5 bases from V and 6 bases from J, leaving 5 bases between. Germline V gene sequence: CDR1 SEHNR, CDR2 FQNEAQ (reference sequence). The TCR was taken from a human donor in good health (CMV status not recorded). Some clones in this sample may be carry-over from other donors' samples. The chain couples TRBV7-9 to TRBJ2-1; D not resolved. The starting material was cultured CD8+ T cells from PBMCs, obtained from culture after CMV antigen stimulation. CDR3 region: CASSNVNEQFF. The CDR3 region has the DNA TGTGCCAGCAGCAATGTCAATGAGCAGTTCTTC.